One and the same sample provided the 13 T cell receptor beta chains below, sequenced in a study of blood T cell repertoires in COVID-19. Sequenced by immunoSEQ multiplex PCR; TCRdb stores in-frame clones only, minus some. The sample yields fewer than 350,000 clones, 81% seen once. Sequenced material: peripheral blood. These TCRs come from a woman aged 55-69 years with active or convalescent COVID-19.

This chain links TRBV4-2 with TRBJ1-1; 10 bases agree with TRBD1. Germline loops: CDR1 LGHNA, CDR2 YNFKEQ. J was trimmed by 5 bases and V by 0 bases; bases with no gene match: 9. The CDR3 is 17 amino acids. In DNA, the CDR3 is TGTGCCAGCAGCCAAGACCCGGGACAGGGGTCCGGTACTGAAGCTTTCTTT. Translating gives CASSQDPGQGSGTEAFF.

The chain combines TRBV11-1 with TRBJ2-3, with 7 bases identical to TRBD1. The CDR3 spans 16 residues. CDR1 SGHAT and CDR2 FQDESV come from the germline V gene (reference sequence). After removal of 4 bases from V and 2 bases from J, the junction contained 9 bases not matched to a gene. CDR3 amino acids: CASSSPGQSNTDTQYF. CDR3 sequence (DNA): TGTGCCAGCAGCTCTCCGGGACAGTCGAACACAGATACGCAGTATTTT.

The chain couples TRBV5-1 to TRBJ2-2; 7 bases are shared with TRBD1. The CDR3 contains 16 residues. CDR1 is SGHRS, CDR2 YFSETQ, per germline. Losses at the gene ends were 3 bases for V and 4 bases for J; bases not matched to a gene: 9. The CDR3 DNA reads TGCGCCAGCAGCTGGTCTACAGGGGCGGGCACCGGGGAGCTGTTTTTT. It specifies CASSWSTGAGTGELFF.

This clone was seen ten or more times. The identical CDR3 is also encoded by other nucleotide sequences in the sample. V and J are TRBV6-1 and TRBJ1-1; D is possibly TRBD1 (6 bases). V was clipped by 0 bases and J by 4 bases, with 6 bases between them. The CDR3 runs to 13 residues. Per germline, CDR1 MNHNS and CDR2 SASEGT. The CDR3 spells CASSEAGGTEAFF. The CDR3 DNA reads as TGTGCCAGCAGTGAAGCAGGGGGCACTGAAGCTTTCTTT.

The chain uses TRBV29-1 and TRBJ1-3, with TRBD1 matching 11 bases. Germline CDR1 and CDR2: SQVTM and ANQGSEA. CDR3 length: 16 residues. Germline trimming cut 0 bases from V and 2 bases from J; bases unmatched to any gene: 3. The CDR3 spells CSVEEPGQGAGNTIYF. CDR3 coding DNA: TGCAGCGTTGAAGAACCGGGACAGGGGGCTGGAAACACCATATATTTT.

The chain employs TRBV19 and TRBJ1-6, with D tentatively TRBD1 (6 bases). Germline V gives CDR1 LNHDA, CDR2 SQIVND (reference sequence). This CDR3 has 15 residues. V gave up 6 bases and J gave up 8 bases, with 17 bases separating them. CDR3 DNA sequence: TGTGCCAGTAGGGGGCCCACAGGGCCCCATTCACCCCTCCACTTT. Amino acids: CASRGPTGPHSPLHF.

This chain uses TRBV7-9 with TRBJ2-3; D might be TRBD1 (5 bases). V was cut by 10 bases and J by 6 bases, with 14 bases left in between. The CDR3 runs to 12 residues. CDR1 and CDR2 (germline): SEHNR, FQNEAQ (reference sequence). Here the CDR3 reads CATRQSGDTQYF. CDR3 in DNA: TGTGCCACCCGACAGTCGGGTGATACGCAGTATTTT.

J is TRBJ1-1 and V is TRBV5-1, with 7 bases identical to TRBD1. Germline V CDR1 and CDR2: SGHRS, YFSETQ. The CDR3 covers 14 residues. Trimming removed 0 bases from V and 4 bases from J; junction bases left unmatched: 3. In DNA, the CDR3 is TGCGCCAGCAGCTTGGATCCAGGGGGCACTGAAGCTTTCTTT. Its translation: CASSLDPGGTEAFF.

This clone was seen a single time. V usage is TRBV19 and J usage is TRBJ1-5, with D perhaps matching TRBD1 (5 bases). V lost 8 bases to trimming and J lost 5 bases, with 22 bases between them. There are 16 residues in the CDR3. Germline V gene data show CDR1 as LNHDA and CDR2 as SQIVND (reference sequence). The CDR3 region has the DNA TGTGCCAGTGGGGGACGAAGGGAGGGCTGGTATCAGCCCCAGCATTTT. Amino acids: CASGGRREGWYQPQHF.

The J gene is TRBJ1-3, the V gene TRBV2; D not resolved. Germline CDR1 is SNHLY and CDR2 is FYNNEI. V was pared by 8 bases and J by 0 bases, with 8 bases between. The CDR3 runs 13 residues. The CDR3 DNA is TGTGCCAGCGCCGGAGGCTCTGGAAACACCATATATTTT. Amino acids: CASAGGSGNTIYF.

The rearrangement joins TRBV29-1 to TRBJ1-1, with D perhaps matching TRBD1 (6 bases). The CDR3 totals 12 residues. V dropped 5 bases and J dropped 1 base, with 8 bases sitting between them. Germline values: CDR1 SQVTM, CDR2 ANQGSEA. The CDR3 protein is CSVLQGNTEAFF. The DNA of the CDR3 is TGCAGCGTTTTACAGGGGAACACTGAAGCTTTCTTT. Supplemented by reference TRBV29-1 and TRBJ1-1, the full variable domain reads SAVISQKPSRDICQRGTSLTIQCQVDSQVTMMFWYRQQPGQSLTLIATANQGSEATYESGFVIDKFPISRPNLTFSTLTVSNMSPEDSSIYLCSVLQGNTEAFFGQGTRLTVV.

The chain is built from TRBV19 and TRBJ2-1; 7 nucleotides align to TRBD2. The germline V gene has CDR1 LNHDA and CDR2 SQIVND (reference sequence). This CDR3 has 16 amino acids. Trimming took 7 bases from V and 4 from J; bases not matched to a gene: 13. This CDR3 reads CASNHRGAGKYNEQFF. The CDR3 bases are TGTGCCAGTAATCATAGGGGAGCGGGGAAGTACAATGAGCAGTTCTTC.

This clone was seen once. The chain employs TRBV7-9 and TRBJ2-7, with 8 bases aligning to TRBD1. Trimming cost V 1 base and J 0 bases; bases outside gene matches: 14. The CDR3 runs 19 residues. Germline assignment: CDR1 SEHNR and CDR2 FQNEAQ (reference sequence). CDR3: CASSLVWGQATEPSYEQYF. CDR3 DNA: TGTGCCAGCAGCTTAGTATGGGGACAGGCCACCGAACCCTCCTACGAGCAGTACTTC.